The T cell receptor beta chain described here comes from a study of blood T cell repertoires in COVID-19. Germline V gene sequence: CDR1 SGHTA, CDR2 FQGNSA. The CDR3 loop spans 14 amino acids. V lost 4 bases to trimming and J lost 3 bases, with 9 bases between them. Measured with immunoSEQ multiplex PCR; TCRdb has only the in-frame clones, and not every one. The data contain around 150,000 clones, approximately 80% of them singletons. The clonotype originates from a man in his 60s who had recovered from COVID-19. J is TRBJ1-4 and V is TRBV7-2; TRBD1 might be the D (6 bases). Source material: peripheral blood. DNA for the CDR3: TGTGCCAGCAGCTCAGGGGTACCTAATGAAAAACTGTTTTTT. This sequence encodes CASSSGVPNEKLFF.